Here is one TCR beta chain with its context. These data originate in a study of tumor-infiltrating lymphocytes in oesophageal squamous cell carcinoma. Using its own MiXCR run on the PCR reads, TCRdb lists one record per CDR3 protein. The data hold roughly 12,000 distinct CDR3 sequences, with around half observed a single time. Germline CDR1 SGHTA, CDR2 FQGNSA. CDR3 length equals 15 residues. The ends lost 4 bases at V and 2 bases at J; junction bases unmatched: 4. This TCR came from a male donor with esophageal squamous cell carcinoma. The sequencing input was esophageal tumor tissue. The chain links TRBV7-2 to TRBJ2-7; the match to TRBD2 covers 11 bases. The DNA of the CDR3 is TGTGCCAGCAGCTCTACTAGCGGGAGTCCCTACGAGCAGTACTTC. Its translation: CASSSTSGSPYEQYF.